This TCR beta chain comes out of a study of spatial heterogeneity in lung cancer (dated by TCRdb to about 2019). Background for the entire study: More beta-chain than alpha-chain transcripts were consistently detected, likely reflecting higher beta-chain transcript abundance. In the raw uncorrected reads, each unique combination of TCR and UMI appeared more than ten times on average. TCR alpha and beta repertoires were quantitatively compared across multiple tumor regions, matched nontumor lung and blood in non-small cell lung cancer. Nonsynonymous mutation counts, determined by whole-exome sequencing of tumor tissue, were related to TCR repertoire features. At surgery, roughly 220 tumor regions, roughly 62 matched nontumor lung samples and some 54 PBMC samples were TCR-sequenced for both alpha and beta chains. The paper's findings and limits, for the study overall: Ubiquitous expanded tumor TCRs were found in blood more often at tumor resection than at routine follow-up. Confirming at a functional level the hypothesis that regional TCRs recognize regional mutations was considered to require additional single-cell paired TCR alpha and beta sequencing.

Sample time point, as interpreted from the label and publication: sample taken at primary tumor resection. TCR sequencing used whole RNA extracted from tumor and nontumor lung tissue, or from cryopreserved PBMC samples, without cell sorting. Donors were about 70 patients with early-stage, untreated non-small cell lung cancer from the lung TRACERx cohort. Only patients with enough RNA available from two or more tumor regions were chosen for TCR sequencing. The library was obtained by 5' RACE. TCRdb lists the instrument as NextSeq 500. To allow correction of PCR and sequencing errors, the TCR library protocol tagged every TCR cDNA molecule with a unique molecular identifier. In the authors' own workflow: TCR identification, UMI-based error correction and CDR3 extraction were performed with Decombinator tools. TCRs above a frequency of 2 per 1,000, corresponding to the top 1% of the tumor frequency distribution, were defined as expanded. Renyi diversity was calculated using the R vegan package after each repertoire was subsampled 100 times to 5,000 TCRs. To build CDR3 similarity networks, amino acid triplet string-kernel similarity was used, and CDR3s were connected when their pairwise similarity was above 0.82. The raw public data were reprocessed by TCRdb itself: fastp quality trimming at Q25, MiXCR clonotype calling, in-frame beta chains only. Every CDR3 protein is listed once, alongside the most common genes and DNA of its rows. In this record, the V and J calls reflect TCRdb's handling and not the investigators' own analysis. Recorded for this sample are roughly 48,000 distinct CDR3 sequences; less than 5.5% of them occurred a single time. Together, the top ten hold roughly 11% of the sample.

In its sample, this clonotype was seen many times. The target of this receptor is not known. Base quality data are lacking; no much larger clone is found one base away. Compared with germline, V lacks 0 bases and J lacks 4 bases; bases without a gene match: 10. The CDR3 goes from the cysteine to the phenylalanine over 18 residues. The entry retains the CDR3 DNA only, 54 bases that are in frame from base 1. CDR1 and CDR2 were assigned from the germline V gene as SGHVS and FQNEAQ. The clonotype originates from a male donor with early-stage non-small cell lung cancer. The chain is assembled from TRBV7-8 and TRBJ2-2; TRBD2 lines up with 8 middle nucleotides. Sequenced material: PBMCs, taken at surgery. CDR3 loop: CASSLALIQREFTGELFF. In nucleotide form, the sequence is TGTGCCAGCAGCTTAGCACTTATCCAGCGGGAGTTCACCGGGGAGCTGTTTTTT. The entire variable domain, with the stretches around the CDR3 drawn from the reference TRBV7-8 and TRBJ2-2 proteins, is GAGVSQSPRYKVAKRGQDVALRCDPISGHVSLFWYQQALGQGPEFLTYFQNEAQLDKSGLPSDRFFAERPEGSVSTLKIQRTQQEDSAVYLCASSLALIQREFTGELFFGEGSRLTVL.